The clone carrying this TCR beta chain was seen only a few times. Its target is unknown. The CDR3 sequence is 14 residues long. Trimming at V came to 6 bases and at J to 11 bases, leaving 15 bases not matched to a gene. Germline lookup yields CDR1 SGHRS and CDR2 YFSETQ. This specimen comes from a study of blood T cells in healthy people across ages. General observations from the study: TCR beta diversity was tightly associated with the proportion of naive T cells. A roughly linear age-dependent decrease characterized TCR beta diversity per million T cells.

A second PCR of about 7 to 12 cycles used a sample-barcoded 5' primer and a J-beta primer mix. MiXCR, run by TCRdb on the 5' RACE reads, gives a single entry per CDR3 protein. The data show about 1 million distinct CDR3 sequences, around 27% seen once. The same specimen was also included in a second study, on T cells of mothers and their children. That source adds: A few mothers and their six children, all healthy Caucasians, donated. Researchers report slightly higher, though non-significant, overlap in related mother-child pairs than in unrelated pairs.

Sequenced material: blood. This chain links TRBV5-1 with TRBJ2-5; 8 bases match TRBD1. This receptor was obtained from a girl aged 2 to 10 in good health. The CDR3 sequence: CASKDRESTQEQYF. DNA for the CDR3: TGCGCCAGCAAGGACAGGGAGAGCACTCAAGAGCAGTACTTC.